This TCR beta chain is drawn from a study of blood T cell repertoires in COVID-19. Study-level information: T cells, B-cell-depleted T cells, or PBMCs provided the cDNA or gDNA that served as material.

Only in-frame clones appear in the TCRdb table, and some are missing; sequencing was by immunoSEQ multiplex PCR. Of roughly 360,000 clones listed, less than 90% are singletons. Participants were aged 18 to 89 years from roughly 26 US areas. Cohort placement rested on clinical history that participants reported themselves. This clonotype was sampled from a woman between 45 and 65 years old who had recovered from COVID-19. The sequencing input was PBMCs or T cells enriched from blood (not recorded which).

CDR3 DNA: TGTGCCAGCAGCTTAGTGGGACTAGCGGCCCAGGGCGGGGAGCTGTTTTTT. The encoded protein is CASSLVGLAAQGGELFF. The chain couples TRBV7-2 to TRBJ2-2; 11 bases match TRBD2. CDR1 and CDR2 from the germline V gene are SGHTA and FQGNSA. With 1 base clipped from V and 7 bases from J, the junction kept 8 bases outside the gene matches. The CDR3 loop spans 17 amino acids.